The clone carrying this T cell receptor beta chain was found once. Recruitment covered about two dozen US areas and drew participants whose ages spanned about 18 to 89 years. This sample is drawn from a study of blood T cell repertoires in COVID-19. Background on the study: COVID-19 samples collected from the United States, Italy and Spain covered acute and convalescent phases.

The CDR3 has 14 amino acids. V was shortened by 8 bases and J by 8 bases, with 19 bases between the two germline ends. Germline CDR1 reads LNHDA; CDR2 reads SQIVND (reference sequence). Authors' processing steps: Estimated nucleated cell counts came from reference gene primer amplification. The method was immunoSEQ multiplex PCR; TCRdb's version includes in-frame clones alone and lacks a portion of them. For V, J and clone size, that table is used; D and trimming come from the DNA. The repertoire holds around 280,000 clones, with roughly 89% as singletons. The chain joins TRBV19 to TRBJ2-1; a possible D gene is TRBD2 (5 bases). Sequencing was carried out using PBMCs or T cells enriched from blood (not recorded which). This clonotype originated in a woman under 30 with acute COVID-19. The CDR3 nucleotides are TGTGCCAGTGGCGGGTACACCGGGGTACATGAGCAGTTCTTC. It translates to CASGGYTGVHEQFF.